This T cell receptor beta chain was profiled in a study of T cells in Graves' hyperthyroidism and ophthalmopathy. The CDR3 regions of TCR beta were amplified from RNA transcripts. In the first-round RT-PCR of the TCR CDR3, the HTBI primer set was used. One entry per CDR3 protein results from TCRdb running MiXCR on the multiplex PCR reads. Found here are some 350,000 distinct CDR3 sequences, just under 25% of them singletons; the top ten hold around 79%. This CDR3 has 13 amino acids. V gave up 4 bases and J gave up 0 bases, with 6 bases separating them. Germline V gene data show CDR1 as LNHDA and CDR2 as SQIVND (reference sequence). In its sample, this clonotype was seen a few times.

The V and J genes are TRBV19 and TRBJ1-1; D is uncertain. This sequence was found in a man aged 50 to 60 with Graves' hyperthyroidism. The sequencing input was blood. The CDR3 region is CASSRKLNTEAFF. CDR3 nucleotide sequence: TGTGCCAGTAGTAGGAAGTTGAACACTGAAGCTTTCTTT.